This T cell receptor beta chain stems from a study of blood T cell repertoires in COVID-19. V lost 6 bases, J lost 4 bases, and 13 bases lay in between. The CDR3 spans 13 residues. Germline V gene lookup returns CDR1 MDHEN and CDR2 SYDVKM. Sequencing used immunoSEQ multiplex PCR; TCRdb keeps in-frame clones, though not all of them. This table holds roughly 400,000 clones, roughly 87% found once. The age range of participants was about 18 to 89 years, with residence in 20 to 25 US areas. The sequencing input was PBMCs or T cells enriched from blood (not recorded which). The receptor was isolated from a woman aged 40 to 55 with acute COVID-19. The chain recombines TRBV28 with TRBJ2-7; D may be TRBD2 (6 bases). The CDR3: CASSSGLFYEQYF. CDR3 sequence (DNA): TGTGCCAGCAGCTCGGGACTCTTTTACGAGCAGTACTTC.